This TCR beta chain is drawn from a study of T-cell memory formation after mild COVID-19. TCRdb passed the 5' RACE reads through MiXCR, listing each CDR3 protein once. The sample has some 330,000 distinct CDR3 sequences; roughly 20% are singletons. Germline trimming cut 8 bases from V and 5 bases from J; bases unmatched to any gene: 6. This CDR3 has 13 residues. Germline V lookup: CDR1 SEHNR, CDR2 FQNEAQ (reference sequence). Input material: PBMCs or a T cell subset sorted from them (not recorded which). This clonotype was sampled from an adult woman who had mild COVID-19 (a few samples of this study predate the infection). Cell type and time point are not known. The V call is TRBV7-9, the J call TRBJ1-2; 9 bases agree with TRBD1. As DNA, the CDR3 is TGTGCCAGCCAGGGGGGACAGGGATATGGCTACACCTTC. Its protein product is CASQGGQGYGYTF.